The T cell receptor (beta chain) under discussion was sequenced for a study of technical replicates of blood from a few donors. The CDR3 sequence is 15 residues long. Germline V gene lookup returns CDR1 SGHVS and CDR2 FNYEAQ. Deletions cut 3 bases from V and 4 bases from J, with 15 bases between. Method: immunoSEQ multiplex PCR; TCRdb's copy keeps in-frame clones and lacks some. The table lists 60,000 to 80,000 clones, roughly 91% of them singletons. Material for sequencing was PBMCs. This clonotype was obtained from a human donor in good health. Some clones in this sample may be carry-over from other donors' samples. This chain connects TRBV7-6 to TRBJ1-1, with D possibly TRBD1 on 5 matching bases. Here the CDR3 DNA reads TGTGCCAGCAGCTTGCGAGAGGAGGGACGCACTGAAGCTTTCTTT. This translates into CASSLREEGRTEAFF.